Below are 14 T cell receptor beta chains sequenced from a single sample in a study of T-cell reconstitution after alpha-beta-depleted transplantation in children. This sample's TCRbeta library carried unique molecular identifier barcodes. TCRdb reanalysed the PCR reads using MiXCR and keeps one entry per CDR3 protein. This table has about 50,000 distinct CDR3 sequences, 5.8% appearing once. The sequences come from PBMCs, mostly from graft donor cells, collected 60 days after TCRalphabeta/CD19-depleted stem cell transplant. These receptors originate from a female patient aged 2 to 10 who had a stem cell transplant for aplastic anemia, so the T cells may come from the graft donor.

The chain's CDR3 is CSAQTTAGNTEAFF. CDR3 in DNA: TGCAGTGCTCAAACCACGGCAGGGAACACTGAAGCTTTCTTT. The chain is built from TRBV20-1 and TRBJ1-1; no clear D. The CDR3 runs to 14 residues. V gave up 5 bases and J gave up 1 base, with 14 bases separating them. Looked up from germline, CDR1 is DFQATT and CDR2 is SNEGSKA (reference sequence).

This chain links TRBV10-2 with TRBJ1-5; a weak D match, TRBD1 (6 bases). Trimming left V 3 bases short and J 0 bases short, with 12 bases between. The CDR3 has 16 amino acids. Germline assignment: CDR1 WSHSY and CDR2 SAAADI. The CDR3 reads CASSDSGAYSNQPQHF. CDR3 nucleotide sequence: TGCGCCAGCAGTGATTCAGGGGCTTATAGCAATCAGCCCCAGCATTTT.

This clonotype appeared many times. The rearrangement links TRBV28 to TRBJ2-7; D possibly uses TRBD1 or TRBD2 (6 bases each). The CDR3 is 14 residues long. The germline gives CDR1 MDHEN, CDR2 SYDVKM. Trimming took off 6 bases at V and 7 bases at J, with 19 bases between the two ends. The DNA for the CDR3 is TGTGCCAGCAGGTACTCCCGGGGGCCCTTGGAGCAGTACTTC. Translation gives CASRYSRGPLEQYF.

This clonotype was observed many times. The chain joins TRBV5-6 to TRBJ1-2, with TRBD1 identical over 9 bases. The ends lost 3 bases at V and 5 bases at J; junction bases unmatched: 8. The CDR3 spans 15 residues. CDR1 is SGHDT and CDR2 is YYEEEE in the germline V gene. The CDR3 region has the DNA TGTGCCAGCAGCTCTCGGACAGGGGAGGTTTATGGCTACACCTTC. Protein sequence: CASSSRTGEVYGYTF.

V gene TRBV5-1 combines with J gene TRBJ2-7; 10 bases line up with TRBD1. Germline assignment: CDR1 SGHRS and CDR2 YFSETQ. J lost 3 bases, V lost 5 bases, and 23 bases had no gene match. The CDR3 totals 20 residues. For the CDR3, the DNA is TGCGCCAGCAGGGATTCGGGGGGACAGGGGTACCTAAAACCAAGCTACGAGCAGTACTTC. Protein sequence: CASRDSGGQGYLKPSYEQYF. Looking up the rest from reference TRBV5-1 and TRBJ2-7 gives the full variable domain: KAGVTQTPRYLIKTRGQQVTLSCSPISGHRSVSWYQQTPGQGLQFLFEYFSETQRNKGNFPGRFSGRQFSNSRSEMNVSTLELGDSALYLCASRDSGGQGYLKPSYEQYFGPGTRLTVT.

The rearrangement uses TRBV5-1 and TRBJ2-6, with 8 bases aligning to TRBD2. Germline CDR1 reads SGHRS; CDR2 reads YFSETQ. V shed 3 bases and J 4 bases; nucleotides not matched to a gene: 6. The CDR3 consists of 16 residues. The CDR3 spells CASSSGGSTGANVLTF. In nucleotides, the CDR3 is TGCGCCAGCAGCTCGGGAGGGAGTACAGGGGCCAACGTCCTGACTTTC.

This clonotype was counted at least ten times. The CDR3 protein is CASSQGGSNTEAFF. CDR3 bases: TGTGCCAGCAGCCAAGGTGGGTCTAACACTGAAGCTTTCTTT. The V gene is TRBV3-1, the J gene TRBJ1-1; the D is unclear. The CDR3 is made up of 14 amino acids. Germline loops: CDR1 LGHDT, CDR2 YNNKEL (reference sequence). V was pared by 1 base and J by 2 bases, with 8 bases between.

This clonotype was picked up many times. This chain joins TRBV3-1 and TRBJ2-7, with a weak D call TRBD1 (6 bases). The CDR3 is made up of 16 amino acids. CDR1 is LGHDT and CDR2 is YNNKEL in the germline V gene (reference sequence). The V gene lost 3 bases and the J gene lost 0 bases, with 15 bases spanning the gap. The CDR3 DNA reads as TGTGCCAGCAGCCAGGGATGGGGGACACCCTCCTACGAGCAGTACTTC. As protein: CASSQGWGTPSYEQYF.

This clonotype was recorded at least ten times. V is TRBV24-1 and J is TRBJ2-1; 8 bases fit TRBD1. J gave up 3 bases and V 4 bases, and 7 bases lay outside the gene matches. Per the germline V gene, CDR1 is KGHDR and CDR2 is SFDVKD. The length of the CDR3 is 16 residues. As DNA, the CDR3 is TGTGCCACCAGTGAATGGACAGGGTCCGGCTACAATGAGCAGTTCTTC. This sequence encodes CATSEWTGSGYNEQFF.

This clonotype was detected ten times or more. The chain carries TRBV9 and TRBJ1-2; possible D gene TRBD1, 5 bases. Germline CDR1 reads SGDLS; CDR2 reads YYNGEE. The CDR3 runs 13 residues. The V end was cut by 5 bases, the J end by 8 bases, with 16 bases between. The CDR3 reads CASRQGASGGYTF. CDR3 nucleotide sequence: TGTGCCAGCAGGCAGGGAGCCTCGGGCGGCTACACCTTC.

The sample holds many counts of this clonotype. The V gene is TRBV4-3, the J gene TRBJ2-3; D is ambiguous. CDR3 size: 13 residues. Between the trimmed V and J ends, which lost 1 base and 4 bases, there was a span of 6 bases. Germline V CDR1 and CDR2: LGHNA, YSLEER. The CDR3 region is CASSQGRADTQYF. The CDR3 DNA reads TGCGCCAGCAGCCAAGGTAGGGCAGATACGCAGTATTTT.

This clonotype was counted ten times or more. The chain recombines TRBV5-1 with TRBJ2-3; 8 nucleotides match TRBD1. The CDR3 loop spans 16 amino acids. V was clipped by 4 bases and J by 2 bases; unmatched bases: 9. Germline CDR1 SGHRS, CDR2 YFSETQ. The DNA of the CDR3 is TGCGCCAGCAGCCCGGGGGACAGGAGGACCACAGATACGCAGTATTTT. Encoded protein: CASSPGDRRTTDTQYF.

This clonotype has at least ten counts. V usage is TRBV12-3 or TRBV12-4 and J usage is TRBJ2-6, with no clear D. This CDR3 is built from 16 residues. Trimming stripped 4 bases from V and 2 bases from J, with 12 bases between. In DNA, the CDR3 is TGTGCCAGCAGTTCCCCGTTATATGCTGGGGCCAACGTCCTGACTTTC. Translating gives CASSSPLYAGANVLTF.

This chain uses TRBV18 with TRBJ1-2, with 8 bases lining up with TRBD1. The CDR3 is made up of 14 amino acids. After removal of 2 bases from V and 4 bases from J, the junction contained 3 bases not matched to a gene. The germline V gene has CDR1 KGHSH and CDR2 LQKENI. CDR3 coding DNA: TGTGCCAGCTCACCAGGGACAGGCCCCTATGGCTACACCTTC. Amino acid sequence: CASSPGTGPYGYTF. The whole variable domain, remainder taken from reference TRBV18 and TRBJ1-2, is NAGVMQNPRHLVRRRGQEARLRCSPMKGHSHVYWYRQLPEEGLKFMVYLQKENIIDESGMPKERFSAEFPKEGPSILRIQQVVRGDSAAYFCASSPGTGPYGYTFGSGTRLTVV.